The 3 T cell receptor beta chains reported below all come from one sample, sequenced in a study of T cells after yellow fever vaccination. A single record per CDR3 protein comes from TCRdb applying MiXCR to the 5' RACE reads. The sample yields roughly 140,000 distinct CDR3 sequences, 7.7% seen once. This specimen was CD4+ T cells sorted from PBMCs, taken 5 days after the yellow fever booster vaccination. These receptors were collected from a man under 40 who received the YFV17D yellow fever vaccine.

The table lists this clonotype with many counts. This chain uses TRBV19 with TRBJ2-3; D is tentatively TRBD1 or TRBD2 (5 bases each). CDR3 length equals 15 residues. The V end lost 4 bases, the J end lost 4 bases, and 15 bases lay between the germline ends. Looked up from germline, CDR1 is LNHDA and CDR2 is SQIVND (reference sequence). The CDR3 loop is CASSKGPNSADTQYF. The CDR3 bases are TGTGCCAGTAGTAAGGGACCAAACTCCGCAGATACGCAGTATTTT.

This clonotype showed up many times. The chain joins TRBV15 to TRBJ2-7; D might be TRBD2 (5 bases). Looked up from germline, CDR1 is LNHNV and CDR2 is YYDKDF (reference sequence). This CDR3 has 15 amino acids. With 3 bases removed from V and 5 bases from J, the gap between germline ends came to 17 bases. The CDR3 DNA follows: TGTGCCACCAGCAGGGCGACGGCCGGGAAAGACGAGCAGTACTTC. Protein product: CATSRATAGKDEQYF.

This clonotype was seen many times. The chain joins TRBV28 to TRBJ2-3, with 14 bases aligning to TRBD2. Germline trimming cut 5 bases from V and 5 bases from J; bases unmatched to any gene: 9. CDR1 is MDHEN and CDR2 is SYDVKM in the germline V gene. CDR3 length equals 17 residues. CDR3 sequence: CASSPPPGLAGEDTQYF. In nucleotides, the CDR3 is TGTGCCAGCAGTCCACCCCCGGGACTAGCGGGAGAAGATACGCAGTATTTT. The full variable domain, rest sourced from reference TRBV28 and TRBJ2-3, is DVKVTQSSRYLVKRTGEKVFLECVQDMDHENMFWYRQDPGLGLRLIYFSYDVKMKEKGDIPEGYSVSREKKERFSLILESASTNQTSMYLCASSPPPGLAGEDTQYFGPGTRLTVL.